A single sample is the source of the 6 T cell receptor beta chains below, sequenced in a study of blood T cell repertoires in COVID-19. Repertoires were generated with immunoSEQ multiplex PCR, while TCRdb's copy carries only in-frame clones and drops some. In the table there are approximately 180,000 clones, about four fifths of which are singletons. Source material: peripheral blood. The receptor source for this set is an elderly woman with COVID-19, enrolled during active disease.

The V gene is TRBV6-6, the J gene TRBJ1-1, with a weak D call TRBD1 (6 bases). V was shortened by 4 bases and J by 8 bases, with 17 bases between the two germline ends. The CDR3 has 14 residues. CDR1 is MNHNY, CDR2 SVGAGI, per germline (reference sequence). The CDR3 DNA reads TGTGCCAGCAGTTGGCGCAGGGGCTCTTTGGAAGCTTTCTTT. It codes for CASSWRRGSLEAFF.

Comment on this clone: Different DNA sequences within this sample yield the same CDR3. This sequence joins TRBV5-1 and TRBJ2-3; a possible D gene is TRBD2 (5 bases). Germline CDR1 reads SGHRS; CDR2 reads YFSETQ. V lost 4 bases and J lost 2, with 11 bases in between. The CDR3 runs 14 residues. The CDR3 DNA follows: TGCGCCAGCAGCCTTGGACTGGTCACAGATACGCAGTATTTT. This gives the protein CASSLGLVTDTQYF.

This chain joins TRBV13 and TRBJ2-1; a possible D gene is TRBD1 (5 bases). Germline loops: CDR1 PRHDT, CDR2 FYEKMQ (reference sequence). The CDR3 has 15 residues. V was clipped by 1 base and J by 9 bases, with 16 bases between them. CDR3 protein: CASSLVGFQRGEQFF. In DNA, the CDR3 is TGTGCCAGCAGCTTAGTGGGGTTCCAAAGGGGTGAGCAGTTCTTC.

The V call is TRBV7-8, the J call TRBJ2-1; the D gene is possibly TRBD1 (5 bases). CDR3 length equals 15 residues. Germline CDR1 and CDR2: SGHVS and FQNEAQ. V gave up 5 bases and J gave up 5 bases, with 16 bases separating them. The DNA for the CDR3 is TGTGCCAGCAGCCGGACCTACAAGGGGAACAATGAGCAGTTCTTC. Protein sequence: CASSRTYKGNNEQFF.

The rearrangement uses TRBV18 and TRBJ1-2, with 7 bases fitting TRBD1. V shed 6 bases and J 4 bases; nucleotides not matched to a gene: 14. Germline V gene lookup returns CDR1 KGHSH and CDR2 LQKENI. The CDR3 is made up of 16 amino acids. The CDR3 is CASSATGATSTYGYTF. The DNA of the CDR3 is TGTGCCAGCTCGGCTACAGGGGCGACCTCTACCTATGGCTACACCTTC.

In the case of this clone: In this CDR3 the conserved last residue, phenylalanine or tryptophan, is missing, so a read error is likely. The DNA is omitted, as the CDR3 cannot be located on it reliably, and the CDR3 follows TCRdb's listing. The CDR3 is CASSLGGLGI. The rearrangement links TRBV5-4 to TRBJ2-3; the D call of TRBD2 is as the table states it, not checked on the DNA. Germline values: CDR1 SGHNT, CDR2 YYREEE (reference sequence). The CDR3 comprises 10 residues, both ends counted.